These 8 T cell receptor beta chains share one sample of origin, sequenced in a study of cytomegalovirus exposure and HLA in healthy donors. TCRdb's table, derived via immunoSEQ multiplex PCR, lists solely in-frame clones and lacks some. The repertoire holds 100,000 to 150,000 clones, with 75% to 90% as singletons. Material for sequencing was PBMCs. Receptors were obtained from a woman between 18 and 29 years old in good health and CMV-seronegative.

The genes are TRBV6-5 and TRBJ1-1, with TRBD1 as a possible D gene (5 bases). CDR3 length: 14 amino acids. V gave up 7 bases and J gave up 4 bases, with 16 bases separating them. Germline CDR1 MNHEY, CDR2 SVGAGI. The CDR3 DNA reads TGTGCCAGCAAGTTCGGAGCAGGGCCCACTGAAGCTTTCTTT. Translated: CASKFGAGPTEAFF.

The chain employs TRBV5-1 and TRBJ1-2; 7 nucleotides align to TRBD1. The trim removed 0 bases at V and 5 bases at J, leaving 7 bases unmatched. This CDR3 comprises 15 residues. Germline V gene data show CDR1 as SGHRS and CDR2 as YFSETQ. The CDR3 DNA sequence: TGCGCCAGCAGCTTGGATTTAAGGGGGCCGTATGGCTACACCTTC. It specifies CASSLDLRGPYGYTF.

The chain couples TRBV5-1 to TRBJ2-7, with TRBD2 as a possible D gene (6 bases). V dropped 4 bases and J dropped 0 bases, with 8 bases sitting between them. Per the germline V gene, CDR1 is SGHRS and CDR2 is YFSETQ. The CDR3 sequence is 13 residues long. The CDR3 sequence: CASSGGASYEQYF. CDR3 DNA: TGCGCCAGCAGCGGCGGGGCCTCCTACGAGCAGTACTTC.

As to this clone: An end of the junction does not agree with germline; a read error may underlie this. The chain combines TRBV7-3 with TRBJ2-1; 11 nucleotides align to TRBD2. The CDR3 contains 15 residues. Germline values: CDR1 SGHTA, CDR2 FQGTGA. In DNA form, the CDR3 reads TGTGCCAGCAGCCTGGGACTAGCGGCCTATAATGAGCAGTTCTTC. Encoded protein: CASSLGLAAYNEQFF.

The chain has TRBV7-2 and TRBJ2-7; TRBD2 agrees at 8 bases. Germline CDR1 reads SGHTA; CDR2 reads FQGNSA. J was trimmed by 2 bases and V by 3 bases; bases with no gene match: 6. The CDR3 runs to 15 residues. DNA of the CDR3: TGTGCCAGCAGCTTGTCCGGGGGGGCCCCCTACGAGCAGTACTTC. Amino acids: CASSLSGGAPYEQYF.

This clone has just one count. The chain combines TRBV1 with TRBJ2-6; whether TRBD2, the table's D call, matches the DNA was not checked. TRBV1 is deemed a pseudogene. The CDR3 length is 19 residues. CDR3 in DNA: TGCACCAGCAGCCAAGGGTCAAGCGGGGGGGCATCAGGGGCCAACGTCCTGACTTTC. Protein: CTSSQGSSGGASGANVLTF.

The chain carries TRBV6-5 and TRBJ1-1; TRBD1 matches 8 bases. This CDR3 has 14 residues. V shed 4 bases, J shed 7 bases, and the junction held 8 bases outside the gene matches. Germline lookup yields CDR1 MNHEY and CDR2 SVGAGI. CDR3 amino acids: CASSSPGGASEAFF. The CDR3 DNA reads TGTGCCAGCAGTTCCCCAGGGGGCGCGAGTGAAGCTTTCTTT.

This chain links TRBV6-1 with TRBJ1-2; no definite D call. Germline V CDR1 and CDR2: MNHNS, SASEGT. The CDR3 runs 13 residues. Trimming removed 6 bases from V and 2 bases from J, with 10 bases in between. CDR3 sequence: CASRTSANYGYTF. The DNA of the CDR3 is TGTGCCAGCAGGACCTCAGCGAACTATGGCTACACCTTC.